This TCR beta chain emerged from a study of T cell repertoires in cytomegalovirus infection. The overall study: Matching HLA type and CMV infection were both indicated by public TCR beta signatures.

In the case of this clonotype: Antigen specificity is unknown.

Study outcomes and limitations: Predominance within the ex vivo response was attributable to HLA-C-restricted CMV-specific TCR beta clonotypes. The study identified carriers of CMV plus the relevant HLA from cumulative public TCR beta family frequency.

The CDR3 is made up of 16 amino acids. Germline V gene lookup returns CDR1 SQVTM and CDR2 ANQGSEA. V lost 7 bases to trimming and J lost 0 bases, with 21 bases between them. TCRdb itself ran the reads through MiXCR, one entry per CDR3 protein. Here the sample spans 480,000 or so distinct CDR3 sequences, around 11% being singletons. Material for sequencing was PBMCs. The rearrangement joins TRBV29-1 to TRBJ1-1; unclear D gene. The sequence was obtained from a human donor in good health (CMV status not recorded). Some clones in this sample may be carry-over from other donors' samples. This CDR3 is CSATLLDSIMNTEAFF. The CDR3 coding sequence is TGCAGCGCTACCCTTTTAGATAGCATAATGAACACTGAAGCTTTCTTT.